These 30 T cell receptor beta chains were sequenced from one sample in a study of blood T cell repertoires in COVID-19. Here immunoSEQ multiplex PCR was the method, and the copy in TCRdb shows in-frame clones only, minus some. The profile shows 140,000 to 150,000 clones, roughly 77% of them singletons. Input material: peripheral blood. The receptors stem from a man aged 55 to 70 with acute or convalescent COVID-19.

V is TRBV6-1 and J is TRBJ2-7, with 7 positions matching TRBD2. Trimming at V came to 3 bases and at J to 2 bases, leaving 7 bases not matched to a gene. The CDR3 contains 15 residues. Germline values: CDR1 MNHNS, CDR2 SASEGT. CDR3 residues: CASSEPGRLPYEQYF. CDR3 bases: TGTGCCAGCAGTGAGCCCGGGAGGCTACCCTACGAGCAGTACTTC.

The chain employs TRBV19 and TRBJ2-5, with D possibly matching TRBD1 (5 bases). The CDR3 totals 12 residues. V was pared by 5 bases and J by 4 bases, with 8 bases between. CDR1 and CDR2 (germline): LNHDA, SQIVND (reference sequence). The CDR3 protein is CASSQTVETQYF. DNA for the CDR3: TGTGCCAGTAGTCAGACAGTAGAGACCCAGTACTTC.

This clone was counted a single time. CDR3 DNA sequence: TGTGCCAGCTCGGAGGGGAGCGAGCAGTACTTC. Protein product: CASSEGSEQYF. This chain joins TRBV18 and TRBJ2-7; tentative D call: TRBD2 (6 bases). The CDR3 loop spans 11 amino acids. Deletions cut 6 bases from V and 6 bases from J, with 9 bases between. CDR1 and CDR2 from the germline V gene are KGHSH and LQKENI.

The genes are TRBV19 and TRBJ1-5, with TRBD1 matching 9 bases. CDR3 length: 17 residues. The trim removed 4 bases at V and 6 bases at J, leaving 13 bases unmatched. Germline-derived CDR1 and CDR2 are LNHDA and SQIVND (reference sequence). The CDR3: CASSTRTGEGYRQPQHF. The CDR3 bases are TGTGCCAGTAGTACCCGGACAGGGGAAGGATATCGTCAGCCCCAGCATTTT.

The V gene is TRBV7-9, the J gene TRBJ2-7, with a weak D call TRBD1 (6 bases). This CDR3 is 15 amino acids long. Trimming pared 1 base from V and 3 bases from J, leaving 13 bases between. Germline V CDR1 and CDR2: SEHNR, FQNEAQ (reference sequence). The CDR3 protein is CASSLGRGQDYEQYF. The CDR3 DNA follows: TGTGCCAGCAGCTTAGGTAGGGGACAAGACTACGAGCAGTACTTC. The whole variable domain, filled in from reference TRBV7-9 and TRBJ2-7, reads DTGVSQNPRHKITKRGQNVTFRCDPISEHNRLYWYRQTLGQGPEFLTYFQNEAQLEKSRLLSDRFSAERPKGSFSTLEIQRTEQGDSAMYLCASSLGRGQDYEQYFGPGTRLTVT.

The CDR3 region is CASSQQLADRGAYGYTF. The CDR3 coding sequence is TGCGCCAGCAGCCAACAATTGGCGGACAGGGGGGCCTATGGCTACACCTTC. This sequence joins TRBV4-1 and TRBJ1-2, with 10 bases fitting TRBD1. J was trimmed by 4 bases and V by 2 bases; bases with no gene match: 10. Germline assignment: CDR1 MGHRA and CDR2 YSYEKL. This CDR3 is built from 17 residues.

The rearrangement joins TRBV18 to TRBJ2-5; 8 bases map to TRBD1. This CDR3 has 15 residues. In germline, CDR1 is KGHSH, CDR2 LQKENI. Trimming removed 2 bases from V and 4 bases from J; junction bases left unmatched: 6. This CDR3 reads CASSPRTGLGETQYF. Written as DNA, the CDR3 is TGTGCCAGCTCACCAAGGACAGGGCTTGGAGAGACCCAGTACTTC.

This rearrangement joins TRBV5-3 to TRBJ1-1; the D is unclear. TRBV5-3 is an open reading frame, and its role is uncertain. The CDR3 runs 15 residues. Trimming pared 1 base from V and 0 bases from J, leaving 10 bases between. The CDR3 DNA sequence: TGTGCCAGAAGCTTGATTCCAGAATTGAACACTGAAGCTTTCTTT. Translating gives CARSLIPELNTEAFF.

This chain uses TRBV19 with TRBJ1-2; D might be TRBD1 (5 bases). CDR1 is LNHDA and CDR2 is SQIVND in the germline V gene (reference sequence). The V end was cut by 3 bases, the J end by 4 bases, with 9 bases between. This CDR3 comprises 13 residues. CDR3 protein: CASSIQGVYGYTF. DNA for the CDR3: TGTGCCAGTAGTATCCAGGGCGTCTATGGCTACACCTTC. Supplemented by reference TRBV19 and TRBJ1-2, the full variable domain reads DGGITQSPKYLFRKEGQNVTLSCEQNLNHDAMYWYRQDPGQGLRLIYYSQIVNDFQKGDIAEGYSVSREKKESFPLTVTSAQKNPTAFYLCASSIQGVYGYTFGSGTRLTVV.

The rearrangement joins TRBV4-1 to TRBJ1-2; 8 bases agree with TRBD1. Unmatched junction bases numbered 6, after V lost 2 bases and J lost 4 bases. Germline CDR1 reads MGHRA; CDR2 reads YSYEKL. This CDR3 region has 15 residues. The CDR3 coding sequence is TGCGCCAGCAGCCAAAGACAGGGGCTAGGCTATGGCTACACCTTC. Protein product: CASSQRQGLGYGYTF.

The sample holds a few counts of this clone. The chain is built from TRBV28 and TRBJ2-3, with 9 bases fitting TRBD1. CDR1 is MDHEN, CDR2 SYDVKM, per germline. This CDR3 is built from 16 residues. The trim removed 4 bases at V and 1 base at J, leaving 6 bases unmatched. As DNA, the CDR3 is TGTGCCAGCAGTTCACCCCGGACAGGGGGCACAGATACGCAGTATTTT. Amino acid sequence: CASSSPRTGGTDTQYF.

This clone turned up a few times. The same CDR3 is also encoded by other DNA sequences in this sample. This rearrangement joins TRBV6-1 to TRBJ2-7; tentative D call: TRBD1 (5 bases). Germline V lookup: CDR1 MNHNS, CDR2 SASEGT. This CDR3 has 13 amino acids. Trimming removed 2 bases from V and 3 bases from J, with 8 bases in between. The CDR3 coding sequence is TGTGCCAGCAGTGAAAACAGGAACTACGAGCAGTACTTC. This encodes CASSENRNYEQYF.

The rearrangement uses TRBV6-5 and TRBJ2-5, with D possibly matching TRBD1 (6 bases). Per germline, CDR1 MNHEY and CDR2 SVGAGI. The CDR3 has 15 amino acids. Trimming removed 6 bases at V and 1 base at J, with 15 bases between. CDR3 DNA sequence: TGTGCCAGCAGCCCCGAAGGGGGTCCCCAAGAGACCCAGTACTTC. Its translation is CASSPEGGPQETQYF.

The gene calls are TRBV6-5 and TRBJ1-6, with D unresolved. CDR1 and CDR2 (germline): MNHEY, SVGAGI. V gave up 8 bases and J gave up 7 bases, with 12 bases separating them. CDR3 length: 13 residues. The CDR3 coding sequence is TGTGCCAGCCATGTTACAGAAAATTCACCCCTCCACTTT. As protein: CASHVTENSPLHF.

The table lists this clone with a few counts. CDR3 in amino acids: CASSPPTGGNEQFF. Written as DNA, the CDR3 is TGTGCCAGCTCACCACCGACAGGGGGCAATGAGCAGTTCTTC. The rearrangement uses TRBV18 and TRBJ2-1; the match to TRBD1 covers 9 bases. CDR1 is KGHSH, CDR2 LQKENI, per germline. The V segment lost 0 bases and the J segment 6 bases; nucleotides outside the gene matches: 0. The CDR3 runs 14 residues. Full variable domain (rest looked up from reference TRBV18 and TRBJ2-1): NAGVMQNPRHLVRRRGQEARLRCSPMKGHSHVYWYRQLPEEGLKFMVYLQKENIIDESGMPKERFSAEFPKEGPSILRIQQVVRGDSAAYFCASSPPTGGNEQFFGPGTRLTVL.

This clone was detected only once. The chain joins TRBV18 to TRBJ2-3; D remains ambiguous. The germline gives CDR1 KGHSH, CDR2 LQKENI. The CDR3 loop spans 16 amino acids. Deletions cut 2 bases from V and 0 bases from J, with 12 bases between. The CDR3 here is CASSPLSVPSTDTQYF. CDR3 DNA sequence: TGTGCCAGCTCACCATTAAGCGTACCTAGCACAGATACGCAGTATTTT.

The V call is TRBV28, the J call TRBJ1-4, with a tentative D call TRBD1 (6 bases). Germline V lookup: CDR1 MDHEN, CDR2 SYDVKM. This CDR3 is built from 14 residues. V lost 2 bases, J lost 6 bases, and 10 bases lay in between. The CDR3 sequence is CASSLVGGDEKLFF. CDR3 in DNA: TGTGCCAGCAGTTTAGTAGGGGGAGATGAAAAACTGTTTTTT.

The chain combines TRBV7-6 with TRBJ2-2; 7 nucleotides line up with TRBD2. The V segment lost 5 bases and the J segment 1 base; nucleotides outside the gene matches: 7. CDR1 is SGHVS, CDR2 FNYEAQ, per germline. The CDR3 is 16 residues long. The CDR3 spells CASSEELARNTGELFF. The CDR3 DNA is TGTGCCAGCAGCGAAGAACTAGCGAGGAACACCGGGGAGCTGTTTTTT. The full variable domain, with the rest looked up from reference TRBV7-6 and TRBJ2-2, is GAGVSQSPRYKVTKRGQDVALRCDPISGHVSLYWYRQALGQGPEFLTYFNYEAQQDKSGLPNDRFSAERPEGSISTLTIQRTEQRDSAMYRCASSEELARNTGELFFGEGSRLTVL.

The J gene is TRBJ2-7, the V gene TRBV5-4, with 11 bases matching TRBD2. The CDR3 extends over 15 amino acids. J gave up 4 bases and V 0 bases, and 3 bases lay outside the gene matches. Germline V CDR1 and CDR2: SGHNT, YYREEE (reference sequence). The CDR3 protein is CASSLGGTSGYEQYF. DNA of the CDR3: TGTGCCAGCAGCTTGGGGGGGACTAGCGGATACGAGCAGTACTTC.

The rearrangement joins TRBV5-1 to TRBJ1-4; 11 bases line up with TRBD1. Germline CDR1 reads SGHRS; CDR2 reads YFSETQ. The CDR3 totals 14 residues. V lost 4 bases and J lost 8; bases outside the gene matches: 4. The CDR3, as DNA: TGCGCCAGCAGCATGGGACAGGGGGAAGAAAAACTGTTTTTT. Its translation is CASSMGQGEEKLFF.

The chain employs TRBV2 and TRBJ2-7; D might be TRBD1 (6 bases). This CDR3 region has 15 residues. Between the trimmed V and J ends, which lost 5 bases and 0 bases, there was a span of 14 bases. The germline V gene encodes CDR1 SNHLY and CDR2 FYNNEI. The CDR3 region is CASSLRQVNSYEQYF. CDR3 nucleotides: TGTGCCAGCAGTCTGAGACAGGTAAACTCCTACGAGCAGTACTTC.

The chain is built from TRBV18 and TRBJ2-1; tentatively, D is TRBD2 (7 bases). V was cut by 3 bases and J by 2 bases, with 11 bases left in between. CDR3 size: 15 residues. Germline CDR1 reads KGHSH; CDR2 reads LQKENI. The CDR3 DNA reads TGTGCCAGCTCACCGGGGGGGCAAACCTACAATGAGCAGTTCTTC. Translation: CASSPGGQTYNEQFF.

The chain combines TRBV29-1 with TRBJ2-7, with TRBD2 matching 11 bases. V dropped 2 bases and J dropped 0; count of bases not matched to a gene: 6. This CDR3 spans 16 amino acids. Germline V gene data show CDR1 as SQVTM and CDR2 as ANQGSEA. The DNA of the CDR3 is TGCAGCGTTGAAACCCGACTAGCGGGAAACTCCTACGAGCAGTACTTC. Translated, it gives CSVETRLAGNSYEQYF.

The chain uses TRBV5-4 and TRBJ2-3; the match to TRBD2 covers 10 bases. Trimming removed 4 bases from V and 1 base from J; junction bases left unmatched: 9. There are 17 residues in the CDR3. The germline V gene has CDR1 SGHNT and CDR2 YYREEE (reference sequence). CDR3: CASSTGPSGSGTDTQYF. The CDR3 region has the DNA TGTGCCAGCAGCACTGGCCCTAGCGGGAGTGGCACAGATACGCAGTATTTT.

V usage is TRBV5-1 and J usage is TRBJ1-1; unclear D gene. Germline V gene data show CDR1 as SGHRS and CDR2 as YFSETQ. This CDR3 region has 12 residues. The V end lost 2 bases, the J end lost 7 bases, and 9 bases lay between the germline ends. CDR3 protein: CASSLYPNEAFF. The CDR3 DNA reads as TGCGCCAGCAGCTTATATCCTAATGAAGCTTTCTTT.

This chain uses TRBV11-3 with TRBJ2-2; D is perhaps TRBD2 (6 bases). V lost 0 bases and J 1 base, leaving 15 bases between the germline ends. Per the germline V gene, CDR1 is SGHNT and CDR2 is YENEEA. This CDR3 region has 18 residues. The CDR3 spells CASSLDHGGSGNTGELFF. The CDR3 DNA sequence: TGTGCCAGCAGCTTAGATCACGGTGGTAGCGGGAACACCGGGGAGCTGTTTTTT. Full variable domain (remainder filled in from reference TRBV11-3 and TRBJ2-2): EAGVVQSPRYKIIEKKQPVAFWCNPISGHNTLYWYLQNLGQGPELLIRYENEEAVDDSQLPKDRFSAERLKGVDSTLKIQPAELGDSAVYLCASSLDHGGSGNTGELFFGEGSRLTVL.

V gene TRBV9 combines with J gene TRBJ2-3; a weak D match, TRBD1 (5 bases). The V end lost 0 bases, the J end lost 2 bases, and 16 bases lay between the germline ends. The CDR3 loop spans 17 amino acids. Germline lookup yields CDR1 SGDLS and CDR2 YYNGEE. As DNA, the CDR3 is TGTGCCAGCAGCGTAGGGGTGGGGCTTCTCTTCACAGATACGCAGTATTTT. Translation gives CASSVGVGLLFTDTQYF.

The chain has TRBV14 and TRBJ2-7; D may be TRBD1 (5 bases). The V and J ends lost 0 bases and 6 bases respectively, with 21 bases between them. This CDR3 has 17 residues. The germline CDR1 and CDR2 sequences are SGHDN and FVKESK. CDR3: CASSQDSDSPLYGEQYF. For the CDR3, the DNA is TGTGCCAGCAGCCAAGATTCAGACAGTCCCCTTTATGGCGAGCAGTACTTC.

The chain recombines TRBV7-9 with TRBJ2-3; no clear D. The germline gives CDR1 SEHNR, CDR2 FQNEAQ (reference sequence). This CDR3 spans 15 amino acids. V shed 2 bases and J shed 0 bases, with 9 bases lying between them. CDR3 in DNA: TGTGCCAGCAGCTTACTACAGTCTAGCACAGATACGCAGTATTTT. Translated: CASSLLQSSTDTQYF. The full variable domain, its missing parts supplied by reference TRBV7-9 and TRBJ2-3, is DTGVSQNPRHKITKRGQNVTFRCDPISEHNRLYWYRQTLGQGPEFLTYFQNEAQLEKSRLLSDRFSAERPKGSFSTLEIQRTEQGDSAMYLCASSLLQSSTDTQYFGPGTRLTVL.

This clone was recorded at least ten times. The chain couples TRBV28 to TRBJ2-7, with 9 bases identical to TRBD2. With V trimmed by 4 bases and J by 4 bases, 17 bases remained unmatched. Per germline, CDR1 MDHEN and CDR2 SYDVKM. The CDR3 loop spans 18 amino acids. CDR3 region: CASSSPELSGRRSYEQYF. CDR3 nucleotides: TGTGCCAGCAGTTCACCGGAACTTAGCGGGAGAAGGTCTTACGAGCAGTACTTC.